This T cell receptor (beta chain) appears in the sequencing data of a study of metastatic and nonmetastatic thyroid tumors. TCRdb reassembled clones from the PCR reads with MiXCR. Found here are approximately 16,000 clones, around 12% of them singletons; the top ten hold 15% to 20%. CDR1 is MGHRA, CDR2 YSYEKL, per germline. The CDR3 consists of 14 residues. Trimming removed 4 bases at V and 4 bases at J, with 14 bases between. This clone was detected ten times or more. No treatment had been given to any patient before thyroid surgery. Sequenced sample: tumor tissue. This receptor was taken from a female donor with papillary thyroid cancer or a benign thyroid nodule (not recorded which). Some clones in this sample may be carry-over from other donors' samples. J is TRBJ2-7 and V is TRBV4-1; D may be TRBD2 (6 bases). CDR3 sequence: CASSRGLSGYEQYF. The CDR3 DNA sequence: TGCGCCAGCAGCCGGGGACTCTCCGGGTACGAGCAGTACTTC.